Listed below are T cell receptor beta chains from one sample, sequenced in a study of shared clonotypes between healthy human individuals. The data were produced by immunoSEQ multiplex PCR, yet TCRdb's version contains in-frame clones alone and is incomplete. The sample has about 600,000 clones; roughly 95% are singletons. The specimen sequenced was naive CD8+ T cells sorted from blood. The receptors were sampled from a woman in her thirties in good health. CDR3s include the opening cysteine and the closing phenylalanine or tryptophan. D genes are given only for firm matches. Clone sizes are given selectively: once, few, many, or a class where the clone is expanded.

>TRBV5-1|.|TRBJ2-1|.
CASSLAGASSYNEQFF
TGCGCCAGCAGCTTGGCAGGGGCGAGCTCCTACAATGAGCAGTTCTTC
>TRBV7-9|TRBD1|TRBJ2-7|.
CASSPGTDQPYEQYF
TGTGCCAGCAGCCCCGGGACAGATCAACCGTACGAGCAGTACTTC
>TRBV27|TRBD1|TRBJ1-1|.
CASSTPGGEAFF
TGTGCCAGCAGTACCCCAGGGGGTGAAGCTTTCTTT
>TRBV9|TRBD2|TRBJ2-7|.
CASSGTLAGGPNEQYF
TGTGCCAGCAGCGGAACGCTAGCGGGAGGGCCGAACGAGCAGTACTTC
>TRBV30|.|TRBJ1-1|.
CAWKGVGEAFF
TGTGCCTGGAAGGGGGTAGGCGAAGCTTTCTTT
>TRBV29-1|.|TRBJ1-1|few
CSVEDWQNTEAFF
TGCAGCGTTGAAGATTGGCAAAACACTGAAGCTTTCTTT
>TRBV28|.|TRBJ1-1|.
CASKETEAFF
TGTGCCAGCAAGGAGACTGAAGCTTTCTTT
>TRBV30|.|TRBJ1-6|once
CAWRSVSYNSPLHF
TGTGCCTGGAGATCGGTATCCTATAATTCACCCCTCCACTTT
>TRBV27|.|TRBJ2-7|.
CASSSAGSSYEQYF
TGTGCCAGCAGTTCGGCGGGAAGCTCCTACGAGCAGTACTTC
>TRBV5-1|.|TRBJ2-2|.
CASSQTGGAGELFF
TGCGCCAGCAGCCAGACCGGGGGTGCCGGGGAGCTGTTTTTT
>TRBV5-6|.|TRBJ2-7|.
CASSLRVVREEQYF
TGTGCCAGCAGCTTGCGGGTGGTCCGCGAGGAGCAGTACTTC
>TRBV7-9|.|TRBJ1-2|.
CASSFATDFYGYTF
TGTGCCAGCAGCTTCGCAACAGATTTCTATGGCTACACCTTC
>TRBV5-4|TRBD1|TRBJ1-2|.
CASSHDRALNYGYTF
TGTGCCAGCAGCCACGACAGGGCCCTAAACTATGGCTACACCTTC
>TRBV30|.|TRBJ2-1|.
CAWSGDSTGYDEQFF
TGTGCCTGGAGTGGTGATTCGACGGGTTACGATGAGCAGTTCTTC
>TRBV29-1|.|TRBJ2-2|.
CSVVAADTGELFF
TGCAGCGTCGTAGCGGCAGACACCGGGGAGCTGTTTTTT
>TRBV25-1|TRBD2|TRBJ2-1|.
CASSEGLAGGAQFF
TGTGCCAGCAGTGAGGGACTAGCGGGAGGTGCTCAGTTCTTC
>TRBV7-8|.|TRBJ2-5|.
CASSSRMTQETQYF
TGTGCCAGCAGCTCACGGATGACTCAAGAGACCCAGTACTTC
>TRBV4-1|.|TRBJ2-7|.
CASSQGIGDEQYF
TGCGCCAGCAGCCAAGGCATAGGGGACGAGCAGTACTTC
>TRBV30|.|TRBJ1-3|.
CAWSGGPSGNTIYF
TGTGCCTGGAGTGGGGGTCCCTCTGGAAACACCATATATTTT
>TRBV7-6|TRBD2|TRBJ2-5|.
CASSLDGRSSGQETQYF
TGTGCCAGCAGCTTAGACGGGAGGAGTAGCGGCCAAGAGACCCAGTACTTC
>TRBV27|.|TRBJ1-1|.
CASSPTLMNTEAFF
TGTGCCAGCAGTCCCACCTTAATGAACACTGAAGCTTTCTTT
>TRBV7-2|TRBD2|TRBJ2-5|.
CASSFGPSGRQETQYF
TGTGCCAGCAGCTTCGGTCCTAGCGGGAGGCAAGAGACCCAGTACTTC
>TRBV28|.|TRBJ2-5|.
CASSLRQAQETQYF
TGTGCCAGCAGTTTAAGGCAGGCCCAAGAGACCCAGTACTTC
>TRBV27|.|TRBJ2-7|.
CASSVTLSYEQYF
TGTGCCAGCAGTGTGACACTATCCTACGAGCAGTACTTC
>TRBV19|.|TRBJ2-1|.
CASSIGIGSNNEQFF
TGTGCCAGTAGTATAGGGATAGGTTCCAACAATGAGCAGTTCTTC
>TRBV10-3|.|TRBJ2-7|.
CAISEAVSYEQYF
TGTGCCATCAGTGAGGCGGTTTCCTACGAGCAGTACTTC
>TRBV27|TRBD1|TRBJ2-7|.
CASSLTGGSHEQYF
TGTGCCAGCAGTTTAACAGGGGGCTCCCACGAGCAGTACTTC
>TRBV28|.|TRBJ1-5|.
CASSLSGYQPQHF
TGTGCCAGCAGTTTGTCAGGCTATCAGCCCCAGCATTTT
>TRBV4-1|.|TRBJ2-7|.
CASSHPGDWEQYF
TGCGCCAGCAGCCACCCAGGGGACTGGGAGCAGTACTTC
>TRBV6-5|.|TRBJ1-5|.
CASSYHRLSNQPQHF
TGTGCCAGCAGTTACCACAGGCTTTCCAATCAGCCCCAGCATTTT
>TRBV2|TRBD2|TRBJ2-5|.
CATGLAGVETQYF
TGTGCAACCGGACTAGCGGGAGTGGAGACCCAGTACTTC
>TRBV29-1|.|TRBJ2-3|.
CSVEEKTQSGWAESTDTQYF
TGCAGCGTTGAAGAAAAAACCCAGTCCGGATGGGCCGAAAGCACAGATACGCAGTATTTT
>TRBV11-2|.|TRBJ1-1|.
CASSLVGYLGDATEAFF
TGTGCCAGCAGCTTAGTGGGGTACCTTGGGGATGCGACTGAAGCTTTCTTT
>TRBV19|TRBD2|TRBJ2-1|.
CASSIFVAGTSPSYNEQFF
TGTGCCAGTAGTATATTCGTAGCGGGGACCTCCCCGTCCTACAATGAGCAGTTCTTC
>TRBV5-4|.|TRBJ1-4|.
CASSLETDEKLFF
TGTGCCAGCAGCTTGGAGACAGACGAAAAACTGTTTTTT
>TRBV5-4|TRBD2|TRBJ2-1|.
CASSPTSGIDEQFF
TGTGCCAGCAGCCCAACTAGCGGGATTGATGAGCAGTTCTTC